This T cell receptor (beta chain) is from a study of blood T cell repertoires in COVID-19. About the research overall: Acute and convalescent COVID-19 specimens originated in the United States, Italy and Spain. In each case, the material was cDNA or gDNA derived from T cells, B-cell-depleted T cells, or PBMCs.

Authors' data handling: Reference gene primers were amplified, and this amplification served to estimate nucleated cell counts. The data were produced by immunoSEQ multiplex PCR, yet TCRdb's version contains in-frame clones alone and is incomplete. The D gene and trimming were derived from the DNA, and the V and J assignments and clone size from that table. The table shows 250,000 or so clones, with about nine tenths occurring only once. Material: peripheral blood. The receptor's source is a woman aged 40 to 55 who had recovered from COVID-19.

For the CDR3, the DNA is TGTGCCAGCAGTTTGCCGGGACAGGGGTTCTACGAGCAGTACTTC. Amino acids: CASSLPGQGFYEQYF. The chain has TRBV28 and TRBJ2-7; 10 nucleotides match TRBD1. Germline CDR1 MDHEN, CDR2 SYDVKM. Trimming cost V 3 bases and J 3 bases; bases outside gene matches: 5. CDR3 length: 15 residues.